This section outlines one T cell receptor beta chain sequence together with its context. Antigen specificity is unknown. The data originate from a study of cytomegalovirus exposure and HLA in healthy donors. Whole-study findings and limits: Confirmation in vitro established that a few CMV-associated chains were specific for CMV antigens. Within the data, a cluster of highly shared sequence variants was likely a sequencing artifact.

A multiplex PCR was run with 60 Vbeta primers and 13 Jbeta primers. Per the authors' pipeline: Unique TCR beta chains totaled about 73 million in a later count, with approximately 10 million of them shared. The table came from immunoSEQ multiplex PCR; TCRdb's copy has only in-frame clones and leaves some out. V, J and clone size derive from that table, while D and trimming were established from the DNA sequence. The top ten hold 1.5% to 2% of the sample, which has 150,000 to 200,000 clones, over 75% seen once. The sequenced material came from PBMCs. This receptor was obtained from a young man in good health and CMV-seronegative.

CDR3 loop: CASSLYGRWVLDNEQFF. The DNA of the CDR3 is TGTGCCAGCAGTTTATACGGGAGGTGGGTTTTGGACAATGAGCAGTTCTTC. V is TRBV27 and J is TRBJ2-1; TRBD2 matches 7 bases. Germline CDR1 reads MNHEY; CDR2 reads SMNVEV (reference sequence). The ends lost 1 base at V and 5 bases at J; junction bases unmatched: 11. The CDR3 consists of 17 residues.